One and the same sample provided the 3 T cell receptor beta chains below, sequenced in a study of cytomegalovirus exposure and HLA in healthy donors. PCR used 60 Vbeta primers and 13 Jbeta primers. Clones were read by immunoSEQ multiplex PCR, and TCRdb kept only the in-frame ones, dropping some. This table has under 150,000 clones, approximately 73% appearing once. Sample: PBMCs. The receptors shown here come from a middle-aged woman in good health and CMV-seronegative.

The chain is built from TRBV27 and TRBJ2-1; 9 positions match TRBD2. Germline values: CDR1 MNHEY, CDR2 SMNVEV (reference sequence). This CDR3 region has 16 residues. J lost 2 bases, V lost 2 bases, and 4 bases had no gene match. The CDR3 sequence is CASSLTRGGTYNEQFF. DNA for the CDR3: TGTGCCAGCAGTTTAACGCGGGGGGGGACCTACAATGAGCAGTTCTTC.

A remark on this clone: The junction differs from germline at one of its ends, possibly a read error. The chain combines TRBV7-7 with TRBJ2-3; D gene unclear. Germline V gene lookup returns CDR1 SSHAT and CDR2 FNYEAQ (reference sequence). This CDR3 is built from 13 residues. CDR3 coding DNA: TGTGCTAGCAGCCCGACTGCCACAGATACGCAGTATTTT. Translated, it gives CASSPTATDTQYF.

CDR3 nucleotide sequence: TGTGCCAGCAGTTCTTCCCCGGGATCATCTCCGTTCTTC. Translated, it gives CASSSSPGSSPFF. This sequence joins TRBV2 and TRBJ2-1; perhaps TRBD2 as D (5 bases). The CDR3 is 13 residues long. V lost 5 bases and J lost 15, with 20 bases in between. Germline lookup yields CDR1 SNHLY and CDR2 FYNNEI.